Many counts were recorded for the clone carrying this TCR beta chain. What it recognizes is unknown. The data derive from a study of neurological immune-mediated disorders. As for the cDNA, it was generated by 5'RACE with 10-nucleotide random UMIs. One entry per CDR3 protein, called by TCRdb with MiXCR from the 5' RACE reads. The table records under 40,000 distinct CDR3 sequences, under 6% of them present only once. CDR3 length equals 17 residues. Trimming removed 7 bases at V and 0 bases at J, with 22 bases between. CDR1 and CDR2 from the germline V gene are SNHLY and FYNNEI. Study-wide points: Falling below healthy controls, multiple sclerosis showed the least TCR clonal expansion, while HTLV-1-associated myelopathy showed the most. Private repertoires in all groups were suggested, as expanded clones shared no CDR3 amino acid sequences across subjects.

The specimen sequenced was PBMCs. The receptor comes from a young man in good health. The J gene is TRBJ2-7, the V gene TRBV2; possibly TRBD1 for D (8 bases). The CDR3 sequence is CASKGGGTGSSSYEQYF. Written as DNA, the CDR3 is TGTGCCAGCAAGGGGGGGGGGACAGGCTCTAGCTCCTACGAGCAGTACTTC.